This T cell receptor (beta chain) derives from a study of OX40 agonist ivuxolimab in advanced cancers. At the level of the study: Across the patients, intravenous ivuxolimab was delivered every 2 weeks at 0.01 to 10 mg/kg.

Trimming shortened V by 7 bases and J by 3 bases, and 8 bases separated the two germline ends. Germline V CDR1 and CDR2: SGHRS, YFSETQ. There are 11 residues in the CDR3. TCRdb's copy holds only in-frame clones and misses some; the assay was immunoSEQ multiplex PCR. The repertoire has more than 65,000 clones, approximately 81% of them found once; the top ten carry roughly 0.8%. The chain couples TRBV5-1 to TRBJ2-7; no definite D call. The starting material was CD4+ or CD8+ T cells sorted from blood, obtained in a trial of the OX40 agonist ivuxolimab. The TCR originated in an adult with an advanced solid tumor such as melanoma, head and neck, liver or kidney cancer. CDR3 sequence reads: CASLPFYEQYF. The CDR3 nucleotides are TGCGCCAGCCTCCCCTTCTACGAGCAGTACTTC.